The 32 T cell receptor beta chains in this list originate from one sample, sequenced in a study of T cell clones after liver transplantation. Clones were sequenced by immunoSEQ multiplex PCR, and TCRdb holds only the in-frame ones, with some missing. This sample has around 120,000 clones, with about nine tenths found just once. The material sequenced was CD4+ T cells from blood, taken 12 months after liver transplant. The receptors here all came from a human patient who received a liver transplant. Some T cells here may be from the graft donor.

The rearrangement joins TRBV4-3 to TRBJ2-3; D possibly corresponds to TRBD2 (5 bases). CDR3 size: 13 residues. Germline V gives CDR1 LGHNA, CDR2 YSLEER. Trimming removed 0 bases at V and 5 bases at J, with 6 bases between. CDR3 amino acids: CASSQDEGDTQYF. The CDR3 nucleotides are TGCGCCAGCAGCCAAGATGAGGGAGATACGCAGTATTTT.

V gene TRBV6-1 combines with J gene TRBJ2-7; 9 positions agree with TRBD1. Germline loops: CDR1 MNHNS, CDR2 SASEGT. The CDR3 contains 12 residues. V lost 8 bases to trimming and J lost 5 bases; unmatched junction nucleotides: 4. The CDR3 DNA follows: TGTGCCAGCCGGGACAGGGTCAACGAGCAGTACTTC. This sequence encodes CASRDRVNEQYF.

This chain links TRBV14 with TRBJ2-5, with D perhaps matching TRBD2 (5 bases). In germline, CDR1 is SGHDN, CDR2 FVKESK. CDR3 length equals 14 residues. V was clipped by 3 bases and J by 2 bases, with 10 bases between them. The CDR3 region has the DNA TGTGCCAGCAGCCATAGCGCTCTACAAGAGACCCAGTACTTC. This codes for CASSHSALQETQYF.

The rearrangement links TRBV28 to TRBJ2-7; TRBD2 matches 8 bases. Germline lookup yields CDR1 MDHEN and CDR2 SYDVKM. The V gene end was trimmed by 5 bases and the J gene end by 0 bases; junction bases not matched to a gene: 9. This CDR3 has 16 amino acids. Here the CDR3 reads CASSGMTSADSYEQYF. Here the CDR3 DNA reads TGTGCCAGCAGTGGGATGACTAGCGCCGACTCCTACGAGCAGTACTTC.

V is TRBV2 and J is TRBJ1-2, with D possibly being TRBD1 (5 bases). The CDR3 covers 15 residues. The V gene lost 6 bases and the J gene lost 0 bases, with 14 bases spanning the gap. Germline values: CDR1 SNHLY, CDR2 FYNNEI. CDR3 loop: CASRDRDFANYGYTF. CDR3 in DNA: TGTGCCAGCAGGGACCGGGACTTCGCTAACTATGGCTACACCTTC.

The chain combines TRBV5-6 with TRBJ2-7; 8 nucleotides match TRBD2. CDR1 SGHDT and CDR2 YYEEEE come from the germline V gene. The CDR3 loop spans 15 amino acids. With V trimmed by 4 bases and J by 2 bases, 8 bases remained unmatched. The CDR3 bases are TGTGCCAGCAGCCCGAGCGGGGGCAGCGCCTACGAGCAGTACTTC. Amino acid sequence: CASSPSGGSAYEQYF.

V gene TRBV9 combines with J gene TRBJ2-7; D tentatively fits TRBD1 or TRBD2 (5 bases each). The V end was cut by 4 bases, the J end by 4 bases, with 12 bases between. Germline loops: CDR1 SGDLS, CDR2 YYNGEE. The CDR3 runs 13 residues. The CDR3 DNA is TGTGCCAGCAGCCCGGGGACCCTATACGAGCAGTACTTC. It encodes CASSPGTLYEQYF.

The chain combines TRBV5-1 with TRBJ2-7; the match to TRBD2 covers 12 bases. This CDR3 comprises 15 residues. Germline-derived CDR1 and CDR2 are SGHRS and YFSETQ. V shed 4 bases, J shed 5 bases, and the junction held 7 bases outside the gene matches. The DNA for the CDR3 is TGCGCCAGCAGCCTAGGGACTAGCGGGTCTAACGAGCAGTACTTC. Its translation is CASSLGTSGSNEQYF. Looking up the rest from reference TRBV5-1 and TRBJ2-7 gives the full variable domain: KAGVTQTPRYLIKTRGQQVTLSCSPISGHRSVSWYQQTPGQGLQFLFEYFSETQRNKGNFPGRFSGRQFSNSRSEMNVSTLELGDSALYLCASSLGTSGSNEQYFGPGTRLTVT.

V gene TRBV21-1 combines with J gene TRBJ2-1; the DNA was not used to check the table's D call, TRBD1. TRBV21-1 is flagged as a pseudogene. The CDR3 runs 16 residues. The CDR3 sequence is CASSTDWDRRYNEQFF. CDR3 nucleotides: TGTGCCAGCAGCACCGATTGGGACAGGAGGTACAATGAGCAGTTCTTC.

The genes are TRBV5-6 and TRBJ2-1; D perhaps matches TRBD1 (6 bases). The length of the CDR3 is 15 residues. Germline CDR1 and CDR2: SGHDT and YYEEEE. Trimming removed 2 bases from V and 3 bases from J, with 12 bases in between. The CDR3 nucleotides read TGTGCCAGCAGCTTCCCGTGGACAGACTACAATGAGCAGTTCTTC. This translates into CASSFPWTDYNEQFF.

The V call is TRBV5-6, the J call TRBJ2-7; D unresolved. Germline V gives CDR1 SGHDT, CDR2 YYEEEE. Trimming pared 0 bases from V and 3 bases from J, leaving 4 bases between. The CDR3 loop spans 12 amino acids. CDR3 DNA sequence: TGTGCCAGCAGCTTGGACGACTACGAGCAGTACTTC. It translates to CASSLDDYEQYF.

This clone was seen more than once but under ten times. The chain links TRBV7-6 to TRBJ2-2; TRBD1 matches 9 bases. Trimming at V came to 3 bases and at J to 9 bases, leaving 8 bases not matched to a gene. CDR3 length: 15 amino acids. The germline CDR1 and CDR2 sequences are SGHVS and FNYEAQ. The CDR3 loop is CASSFGTGGPRELFF. The CDR3 DNA is TGTGCCAGCAGCTTTGGAACAGGGGGCCCGAGGGAGCTGTTTTTT. Supplemented by reference TRBV7-6 and TRBJ2-2, the full variable domain reads GAGVSQSPRYKVTKRGQDVALRCDPISGHVSLYWYRQALGQGPEFLTYFNYEAQQDKSGLPNDRFSAERPEGSISTLTIQRTEQRDSAMYRCASSFGTGGPRELFFGEGSRLTVL.

Remarks on this clone: The germline gene is not matched at one end of the junction; a read error may be the cause. The chain combines TRBV2 with TRBJ1-5, with D uncertain. The CDR3 is 16 residues long. The germline V gene has CDR1 SNHLY and CDR2 FYNNEI. CDR3 DNA sequence: TGTGCCAGCAGCGAAGGAGGGAGGAGGAACAATCAGCCCCAGCATTTT. This encodes CASSEGGRRNNQPQHF. Full variable domain (rest looked up from reference TRBV2 and TRBJ1-5): EPEVTQTPSHQVTQMGQEVILRCVPISNHLYFYWYRQILGQKVEFLVSFYNNEISEKSEIFDDQFSVERPDGSNFTLKIRSTKLEDSAMYFCASSEGGRRNNQPQHFGDGTRLSIL.

This chain joins TRBV19 and TRBJ1-5; 10 nucleotides agree with TRBD1. The length of the CDR3 is 14 residues. Germline values: CDR1 LNHDA, CDR2 SQIVND (reference sequence). V lost 5 bases to trimming and J lost 7 bases; unmatched junction nucleotides: 5. CDR3 DNA sequence: TGTGCCAGTAGTGCCGGGACAGGGGACCAGCCCCAGCATTTT. This sequence encodes CASSAGTGDQPQHF.

In DNA form, the CDR3 reads TGTGCCAGCAGTTCTTACCTAAGGGGAGGCACAGATACGCAGTATTTT. Translating it yields CASSSYLRGGTDTQYF. The V and J genes are TRBV27 and TRBJ2-3; tentatively, D is TRBD1 or TRBD2 (5 bases each). CDR3 size: 16 residues. Germline lookup yields CDR1 MNHEY and CDR2 SMNVEV (reference sequence). V dropped 4 bases and J dropped 1 base, with 15 bases sitting between them.

The gene calls are TRBV7-2 and TRBJ1-2, with TRBD1 as a possible D gene (5 bases). Trimming cost V 7 bases and J 10 bases, with 19 bases left between them. The CDR3 has 13 amino acids. The germline V gene has CDR1 SGHTA and CDR2 FQGNSA. CDR3 protein: CASTEGILLSYTF. The CDR3 DNA sequence: TGTGCCAGCACAGAGGGGATATTGCTTTCCTACACCTTC.

The chain combines TRBV5-4 with TRBJ2-5, with TRBD2 matching 10 bases. The germline V gene has CDR1 SGHNT and CDR2 YYREEE (reference sequence). V was clipped by 3 bases and J by 5 bases; unmatched bases: 7. The CDR3 runs 15 residues. The CDR3 DNA reads as TGTGCCAGCAGCTCGGCTACTAGCGGGAAGGAGACCCAGTACTTC. This translates into CASSSATSGKETQYF.

The chain recombines TRBV9 with TRBJ2-3; D is unclear. Germline V gene data show CDR1 as SGDLS and CDR2 as YYNGEE. The CDR3 is 14 amino acids. V was shortened by 1 base and J by 3 bases, with 9 bases between the two germline ends. CDR3 DNA: TGTGCCAGCAGCGTACGAAGCCTGACAGATACGCAGTATTTT. As protein: CASSVRSLTDTQYF.

The gene calls are TRBV10-3 and TRBJ1-5; TRBD1 matches 8 bases. The CDR3 runs to 15 residues. Per germline, CDR1 ENHRY and CDR2 SYGVKD. The V and J ends lost 2 bases and 3 bases, in that order; junction bases with no gene match: 3. The CDR3 sequence is CAISEGQGLNQPQHF. DNA for the CDR3: TGTGCCATCAGTGAGGGACAGGGCCTCAATCAGCCCCAGCATTTT.

CDR3 in DNA: TGTGCCAGCTCACCACGGAGGGTAGAGGCCAATGAGCAGTTCTTC. Protein sequence: CASSPRRVEANEQFF. This chain links TRBV18 with TRBJ2-1, with D possibly matching TRBD2 (6 bases). V was shortened by 1 base and J by 6 bases, with 13 bases between the two germline ends. Per germline, CDR1 KGHSH and CDR2 LQKENI. The CDR3 runs 15 residues.

The chain recombines TRBV18 with TRBJ2-2, with TRBD2 as a possible D gene (6 bases). The CDR3 consists of 16 residues. V lost 2 bases to trimming and J lost 2 bases, with 12 bases between them. Germline CDR1 and CDR2: KGHSH and LQKENI. The CDR3: CASSPSVSGNTGELFF. The DNA of the CDR3 is TGTGCCAGCTCACCATCCGTTAGCGGCAACACCGGGGAGCTGTTTTTT.

The chain links TRBV25-1 to TRBJ2-1; 13 nucleotides agree with TRBD2. The CDR3 consists of 15 residues. The V gene's germline CDR1 is MGHDK and CDR2 SYGVNS. The ends lost 5 bases at V and 9 bases at J; junction bases unmatched: 7. The CDR3 sequence: CASSQSGLAGVEQFF. The DNA of the CDR3 is TGTGCCAGCAGTCAATCAGGACTAGCGGGAGTTGAGCAGTTCTTC.

V usage is TRBV28 and J usage is TRBJ1-4, with TRBD1 identical over 10 bases. With 6 bases clipped from V and 2 bases from J, the junction kept 6 bases outside the gene matches. The CDR3 is made up of 16 amino acids. Germline V lookup: CDR1 MDHEN, CDR2 SYDVKM. Here the CDR3 DNA reads TGTGCCAGCAGCACACCGGGACAGGGGACTAATGAAAAACTGTTTTTT. This sequence encodes CASSTPGQGTNEKLFF.

This rearrangement joins TRBV29-1 to TRBJ2-7; a possible D gene is TRBD1 (5 bases). V was clipped by 0 bases and J by 6 bases, with 15 bases between them. This CDR3 comprises 14 residues. Per germline, CDR1 SQVTM and CDR2 ANQGSEA. The chain's CDR3 is CSVEDRFQGGEQYF. In DNA form, the CDR3 reads TGCAGCGTTGAAGATAGGTTTCAGGGCGGCGAGCAGTACTTC.

Comment on this clone: An end of the junction differs from the germline gene, which may be a read error. V gene TRBV7-7 combines with J gene TRBJ1-5; 8 nucleotides agree with TRBD1. Germline CDR1 SSHAT, CDR2 FNYEAQ (reference sequence). The CDR3 totals 16 residues. For the CDR3, the DNA is TGTGCTAGCAGCTTATCCAGGGGGCATTACAATCAGCCCCAGCATTTT. Protein product: CASSLSRGHYNQPQHF.

The chain links TRBV6-6 to TRBJ2-7; no reliable D call. This CDR3 comprises 15 residues. Germline CDR1 MNHNY, CDR2 SVGAGI (reference sequence). V lost 2 bases and J 4 bases, leaving 15 bases between the germline ends. Written as DNA, the CDR3 is TGTGCCAGCAGTTACCCTGAGCTAAAGTCGTACGAGCAGTACTTC. Protein sequence: CASSYPELKSYEQYF.

The table lists this clone with a few counts. J is TRBJ2-5 and V is TRBV29-1; 8 positions match TRBD2. The germline V gene encodes CDR1 SQVTM and CDR2 ANQGSEA. The CDR3 spans 16 residues. J lost 3 bases, V lost 4 bases, and 13 bases had no gene match. As DNA, the CDR3 is TGCAGCGTTGTTCGCCGGACTAGCCTTTTTGAAGAGACCCAGTACTTC. Its translation: CSVVRRTSLFEETQYF.

V and J are TRBV25-1 and TRBJ2-5; 9 bases fit TRBD1. The trim removed 8 bases at V and 4 bases at J, leaving 5 bases unmatched. CDR1 is MGHDK, CDR2 SYGVNS, per germline. This CDR3 comprises 13 residues. CDR3 DNA sequence: TGTGCCAGCGGGACAGGGATGGGAGAGACCCAGTACTTC. It is translated as CASGTGMGETQYF.

The chain employs TRBV7-3 and TRBJ2-2; D not resolved. Trimming took off 4 bases at V and 6 bases at J, with 9 bases between the two ends. CDR3 length: 13 amino acids. The germline V gene has CDR1 SGHTA and CDR2 FQGTGA. The CDR3 DNA sequence: TGTGCCAGCAGCTCGGGTAGGGCCGGGGAGCTGTTTTTT. Protein: CASSSGRAGELFF.

V and J are TRBV5-4 and TRBJ1-1, with D unresolved. V was trimmed by 0 bases and J by 1 base, leaving 10 bases between them. The germline V gene has CDR1 SGHNT and CDR2 YYREEE (reference sequence). The CDR3 extends over 15 amino acids. The CDR3 bases are TGTGCCAGCAGCTTGGGTCTAACCCAGAACACTGAAGCTTTCTTT. This encodes CASSLGLTQNTEAFF.

This clone appeared once. V usage is TRBV18 and J usage is TRBJ1-1; 10 bases are a match to TRBD1. The junction had 5 bases not matched to a gene; V was cut back by 4 bases and J by 3 bases. This CDR3 contains 15 residues. Germline V gene sequence: CDR1 KGHSH, CDR2 LQKENI. The DNA of the CDR3 is TGTGCCAGCTCACATGGGACAGGGGCGCACACTGAAGCTTTCTTT. This gives the protein CASSHGTGAHTEAFF.

The chain is built from TRBV6-1 and TRBJ2-7, with D unclear. The V end lost 4 bases, the J end lost 6 bases, and 10 bases lay between the germline ends. Looked up from germline, CDR1 is MNHNS and CDR2 is SASEGT. The CDR3 extends over 12 amino acids. The CDR3 sequence is CASSASVPEQYF. The CDR3 DNA reads TGTGCCAGCAGTGCAAGCGTCCCCGAGCAGTACTTC.